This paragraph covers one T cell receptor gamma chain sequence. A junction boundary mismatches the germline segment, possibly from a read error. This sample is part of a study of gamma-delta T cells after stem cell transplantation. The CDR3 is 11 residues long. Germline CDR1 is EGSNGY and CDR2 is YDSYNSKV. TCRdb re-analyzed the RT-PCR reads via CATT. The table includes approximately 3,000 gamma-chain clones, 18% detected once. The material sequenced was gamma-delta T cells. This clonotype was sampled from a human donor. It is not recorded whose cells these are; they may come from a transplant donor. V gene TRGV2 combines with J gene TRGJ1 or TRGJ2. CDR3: CATWAGPVKLF. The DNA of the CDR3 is TGTGCCACCTGGGCCGGGCCTGTGAAACTCTTT.